This TCR beta chain was retrieved from a study of OX40 agonist ivuxolimab in advanced cancers. Excluded were patients having autoimmune disease history or systemic immunosuppression. Study-wide findings and caveats: Clonal expansion was seen in CD4+ and CD8+ blood T cells by week 6 at 0.1 to 3.0 mg/kg. Some of the lowest clonal expansion was seen in partial responders at 0.1-3.0 mg/kg.

Clones were sequenced by immunoSEQ multiplex PCR, and TCRdb holds only the in-frame ones, with some missing. The sample records around 39,000 clones, under 85% being singletons. In the case of this clone: Its antigen is still unknown.

This receptor was obtained from an adult with an advanced solid tumor such as melanoma, head and neck, liver or kidney cancer. The sequenced sample was CD4+ or CD8+ T cells sorted from blood, obtained in a trial of the OX40 agonist ivuxolimab.

The CDR3 DNA follows: TGTGCCAGCAGTTACCAACAGTTGAACTATGGCTACACCTTC. Protein sequence: CASSYQQLNYGYTF. The rearrangement joins TRBV6-6 to TRBJ1-2; D not resolved. CDR1 and CDR2 (germline): MNHNY, SVGAGI (reference sequence). CDR3 length equals 14 residues. V lost 2 bases, J lost 2 bases, and 9 bases lay in between.